This TCR beta chain was sequenced for a study of blood T cell repertoires in COVID-19. Generated by immunoSEQ multiplex PCR, the TCRdb table keeps only in-frame clones and is missing some. The sample has 100,000 to 130,000 clones; around four fifths are singletons. The sequence was obtained from a man aged 65 to 79 with acute or convalescent COVID-19. The sample comprised peripheral blood.

CDR3 coding DNA: TGTGCCAGCAGTGAAAACAGGGGGCACAATTCACCCCTCCACTTT. Protein product: CASSENRGHNSPLHF. The chain links TRBV2 to TRBJ1-6; TRBD1 aligns across 9 bases. The germline V gene encodes CDR1 SNHLY and CDR2 FYNNEI. This CDR3 has 15 amino acids. Trimming took 2 bases from V and 7 from J; bases not matched to a gene: 3.